Listed below are T cell receptor beta chains from one sample, sequenced in a study of post-analysis software for immune sequencing data. Each CDR3 protein gets one entry after TCRdb re-called the PCR reads with MiXCR. The sample lists roughly 600,000 distinct CDR3 sequences; roughly 45% were seen once. The sample consisted of blood. These receptor sequences come from a girl aged 5 to 17 with multiple sclerosis. Both conserved end residues are trimmed from each CDR3.

j_call v_call cdr3_aa
TRBJ2-3 TRBV20-1 SASLDSITDTQY
TRBJ1-2 TRBV3-1 ASSPSGQGVRYGYT
TRBJ2-1 TRBV7-8 ASSHSRTQGRLSYNEQF
TRBJ2-3 TRBV2 ASTEGLDRSDTQY
TRBJ2-1 TRBV7-7 ASSSSGRAFNEQF
TRBJ2-1 TRBV6-6 ASGSLNEQF
TRBJ2-5 TRBV5-6 ASSLQRGIQETQY
TRBJ2-3 TRBV7-3 ASSLSGGADTQY
TRBJ1-2 TRBV27 ASSGAGPIFGYT
TRBJ2-1 TRBV6-2/TRBV6-3 ASRRILAYNEQF
TRBJ1-2 TRBV29-1 SVLVTIGGYT
TRBJ2-3 TRBV13 ASRSGTQTTDTQY
TRBJ2-1 TRBV12-3/TRBV12-4 ASRLGQGARNNEQF
TRBJ2-7 TRBV5-1 ASSLAGGPTYEQY
TRBJ2-1 TRBV5-1 ASSRDRVDNEQF
TRBJ2-3 TRBV9 ASSVGLAGLTDTQY
TRBJ1-1 TRBV7-9 ASSPTRQPEAF
TRBJ2-4 TRBV12-3/TRBV12-4 ASSLLRTAKGGNIQY
TRBJ1-5 TRBV4-1 ASSQDRQKNQPQH
TRBJ2-5 TRBV29-1 SVELTSGSRETQY
TRBJ2-1 TRBV7-2 ASSPRTWAYNEQF
TRBJ2-1 TRBV5-1 ASSLDTNEQF
TRBJ2-1 TRBV5-1 ASSSTGLTYNEQF
TRBJ1-6 TRBV7-2 ASSPGTGSVSPLH
TRBJ2-5 TRBV5-5 ASSLTGRYQETQY
TRBJ2-3 TRBV11-3 ASSPGTGGADTQY
TRBJ2-7 TRBV10-3 AISESWGREGTYEQY
TRBJ2-1 TRBV20-1 SASNRERYNEQF
TRBJ2-1 TRBV7-9 ASSGGLAGFDEQF
TRBJ2-3 TRBV6-5 ASSRGPPGITDTQY
TRBJ2-5 TRBV12-3/TRBV12-4 ASRTGQGETQY
TRBJ1-2 TRBV2 ASSEQGFYGYT
. TRBV24-1 ATSTLWTGLETQY
TRBJ2-7 TRBV5-1 ASSRGYSSYEQY
TRBJ2-3 TRBV5-1 ASMGSPSGGADTQY
TRBJ1-5 TRBV5-1 ASSFDSNQPQH
TRBJ1-5 TRBV7-2 ASSPGGADHQPQH
TRBJ2-5 TRBV9 ASSVAGSQETQY
TRBJ1-2 TRBV19 ASSTGTFYGYT
TRBJ2-7 TRBV28 ASRLGYEQY
TRBJ1-2 TRBV7-9 ASSLGQYLRGYT
TRBJ2-1 TRBV6-5 ASSYSMKPLYNEQF
. TRBV10-3 AIREGQGHYEQY
TRBJ2-1 TRBV29-1 SAVERERGNEQF
TRBJ2-5 TRBV6-5 ASRRGGEQY
TRBJ2-3 TRBV4-1 ASSQEPPSGRASTDTQY
TRBJ2-5 TRBV10-3 AISPTTSGETQY
TRBJ2-1 TRBV7-2 ASSLQSGEQF
TRBJ2-7 TRBV12-3/TRBV12-4 ASSPPRAGGYEQY
TRBJ2-5 TRBV6-4 ASSVTGYNEQY
TRBJ1-1 TRBV7-9 SSSLNRGRRRDTEAF
TRBJ2-7 TRBV7-9 ASRSPLAPLLDEQY
TRBJ2-1 TRBV7-6 ASSYDIGGDEQF